Included here is one TCR beta chain sequence, with context. The sample originates from a study of control samples from healthy donors and cancer patients. The V gene's germline CDR1 is WSHSY and CDR2 SAAADI. The CDR3 loop spans 15 amino acids. Germline trimming cut 7 bases from V and 3 bases from J; bases unmatched to any gene: 5. Assay: immunoSEQ multiplex PCR; the TCRdb copy retains only in-frame clones and omits some. Among around 95,000 clones listed, about 85% were seen once. The V call is TRBV10-2, the J call TRBJ2-7, with TRBD2 identical over 14 bases. This clonotype originated in a man aged 25-45 years in good health. The specimen sequenced was blood. CDR3 DNA sequence: TGCGCCAGCACCGGGGGACTAGCGGGGGACTACGAGCAGTACTTC. This sequence encodes CASTGGLAGDYEQYF.